This TCR beta chain was profiled in a study of blood T cell repertoires in COVID-19. Study background: The United States, Italy and Spain were the sources of the acute and convalescent COVID-19 samples.

Recruited during active infection, patients (from Seattle) were subsequently followed longitudinally. Study processing details: How many nucleated cells were present was estimated from reference gene primer amplification. Measured with immunoSEQ multiplex PCR; TCRdb has only the in-frame clones, and not every one. V and J calls and clone size are as listed in that table; D and trimming were resolved from the DNA. The data show approximately 210,000 clones, with 80% to 85% seen just once and over 9.5% held by the top ten. What was sequenced was peripheral blood. This clonotype was sampled from a woman of 80 years or more with COVID-19, enrolled during active disease.

CDR3 sequence reads: CASSSTSSYNEQFF. In DNA form, the CDR3 reads TGTGCCAGCAGCAGCACGAGCTCCTACAATGAGCAGTTCTTC. The V gene is TRBV9, the J gene TRBJ2-1; unclear D gene. The V end lost 4 bases, the J end lost 0 bases, and 8 bases lay between the germline ends. This CDR3 contains 14 residues. Germline CDR1 is SGDLS and CDR2 is YYNGEE.